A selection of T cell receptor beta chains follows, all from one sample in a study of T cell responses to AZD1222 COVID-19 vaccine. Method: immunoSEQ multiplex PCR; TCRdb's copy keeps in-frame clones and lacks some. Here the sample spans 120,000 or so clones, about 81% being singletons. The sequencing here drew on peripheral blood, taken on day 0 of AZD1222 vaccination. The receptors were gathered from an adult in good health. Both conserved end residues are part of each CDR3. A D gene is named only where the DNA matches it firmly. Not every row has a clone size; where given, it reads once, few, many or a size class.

TGTGCCAGCAGTTTGGGGGGTAGCGGGAGTCACGAGCAGTACTTC | CASSLGGSGSHEQYF | TRBJ2-7 | . | TRBV28 | TRBD2
TGTGCCAGCAGCGACAGGGGAGCGGTTTCACCCCTCCACTTT | CASSDRGAVSPLHF | TRBJ1-6 | . | TRBV5-4 | TRBD1
TGTGCCAGCAGTCCCCGACAGGTTAAGCAGTACTTC | CASSPRQVKQYF | TRBJ2-7 | . | TRBV28 | .
TGTGCCAGCAGTCTGAAGAGGTACGAGCAGTACTTC | CASSLKRYEQYF | TRBJ2-7 | . | TRBV12-3/TRBV12-4 | .
TGTGCCAGCAGCGCCCCGGGACTGAACAATGAGCAGTTCTTC | CASSAPGLNNEQFF | TRBJ2-1 | . | TRBV12-1 | .
TGTGCCAGCACCCTAGCGGGGGGGGCGAATTCACCCCTCCACTTT | CASTLAGGANSPLHF | TRBJ1-6 | . | TRBV7-8 | .
TGTGCCAGCAGCTTGATGGGAACAGGGGACTTCAACGAGCAGTACTTC | CASSLMGTGDFNEQYF | TRBJ2-7 | . | TRBV5-4 | .
TGTGCCAGCAGTGTGGGCCCGGGGGGTTATGGCTACACCTTC | CASSVGPGGYGYTF | TRBJ1-2 | . | TRBV6-4 | .
TGTGCCAGCAGGGGGGGGGCGAGCTCCTATAATTCACCCCTCCACTTT | CASRGGASSYNSPLHF | TRBJ1-6 | . | TRBV28 | .
TGTGCCAGCGGGACAGACCCATCCAAAAACATTCAGTACTTC | CASGTDPSKNIQYF | TRBJ2-4 | . | TRBV2 | TRBD1
TGTGCCAGCAGCCCCCGGACAGATTCGGGCTACACCTTC | CASSPRTDSGYTF | TRBJ1-2 | many | TRBV7-9 | .
TGTGCCAGCAGCTTACGGCAGGGGGCTAGCGAGCAGTACTTC | CASSLRQGASEQYF | TRBJ2-7 | . | TRBV7-2 | TRBD1
TGTGCCAGCAACAGCGGGAGAGCAGATACGCAGTATTTT | CASNSGRADTQYF | TRBJ2-3 | . | TRBV12-3/TRBV12-4 | TRBD2
TGTGCCATCAGCCCCCGGGACAGGGGACAAGAGACCCAGTACTTC | CAISPRDRGQETQYF | TRBJ2-5 | . | TRBV10-3 | TRBD1
TGTGCCAGCAGAAGGGAGCGGGAGGGCTCCTACGAGCAGTACTTC | CASRREREGSYEQYF | TRBJ2-7 | . | TRBV27 | TRBD2
TGTGCCAGCAGCTTGAAGGCAGGGGGCCACGAGCAGTACTTC | CASSLKAGGHEQYF | TRBJ2-7 | once | TRBV5-6 | TRBD1
TGCGCCAGCAGCCAAGATCGCGGGGAGTATAATTCACCCCTCCACTTT | CASSQDRGEYNSPLHF | TRBJ1-6 | . | TRBV4-3 | .
TGTGCCAGTAGTCAAGCGGACAGCTCCTCTGGAAACACCATATATTTT | CASSQADSSSGNTIYF | TRBJ1-3 | . | TRBV19 | .
TGTGCCAGCAGCTTAGTAGTAACAGGGAACACTGAAGCTTTCTTT | CASSLVVTGNTEAFF | TRBJ1-1 | . | TRBV7-6 | .
TGTGCCAGCAGTTTACGTCAGGGGGGCTCTGGGGCCAACGTCCTGACTTTC | CASSLRQGGSGANVLTF | TRBJ2-6 | . | TRBV27 | .
TGTGCCAGCAGCCCCATGACAGGGAATTCACCCCTCCACTTT | CASSPMTGNSPLHF | TRBJ1-6 | . | TRBV9 | TRBD1
TGCGCCAGCAGCCCCGGCCACAGTTCCTACAATGAGCAGTTCTTC | CASSPGHSSYNEQFF | TRBJ2-1 | . | TRBV5-1 | .
TGCGCCAGCAGCCAAGAAATCGTGAGCCAGACGAACACCGGGGAGCTGTTTTTT | CASSQEIVSQTNTGELFF | TRBJ2-2 | . | TRBV4-3 | .
TGTGCCAGCAGCCCATGCGGATTAGCGCGCACAGATACGCAGTATTTT | CASSPCGLARTDTQYF | TRBJ2-3 | . | TRBV7-4 | .
TGTGCCAGCAGTTTATACCCGGGCATCTCCCTGGACTATGGCTACACCTTC | CASSLYPGISLDYGYTF | TRBJ1-2 | . | TRBV28 | .
TGTGCCAGCTGGGACTATGGCTACACCTTC | CASWDYGYTF | TRBJ1-2 | once | TRBV6-5 | .
TGTGCCAGCAGTTTTTGGGGTGGGAACTCTGGGGCCAACGTCCTGACTTTC | CASSFWGGNSGANVLTF | TRBJ2-6 | . | TRBV27 | .
TGTGCCAGCAGCCCCGGGGGTGGGTCATCACCCCTCCACTTT | CASSPGGGSSPLHF | TRBJ1-6 | . | TRBV7-6 | .
TGTGCCACCAGCAGAGATAGGTTCCGGGGACTTCAGAGCTCTGGAAACACCATATATTTT | CATSRDRFRGLQSSGNTIYF | TRBJ1-3 | many | TRBV15 | .
TGTGCCAGCACCCGGGACAGGGCCAACACTGAAGCTTTCTTT | CASTRDRANTEAFF | TRBJ1-1 | . | TRBV6-5 | TRBD1
TGCGCCAGCAGCCAAGATTACACCGGGGAGCTGTTTTTT | CASSQDYTGELFF | TRBJ2-2 | . | TRBV4-3 | .
TGTGCCACCAGCAGAGATGGGGCAGGGGGCGACGCTTTCTTT | CATSRDGAGGDAFF | TRBJ1-1 | . | TRBV15 | TRBD1
TGTGCCAGCTCCGGGATCCTGGGACAGCCCCAGCATTTT | CASSGILGQPQHF | TRBJ1-5 | . | TRBV6-5 | .
TGTGCCAGCAAAGGGACAGGGGGCCTTGGGGCCAACGTCCTGACTTTC | CASKGTGGLGANVLTF | TRBJ2-6 | once | TRBV3-1/TRBV3-2 | TRBD1
TGTGCCAGCAGCCCGGGACAGGGGAGAGGCTATGGCTACACCTTC | CASSPGQGRGYGYTF | TRBJ1-2 | . | TRBV7-9 | TRBD1
TGTGCCAGCAGTGAGAATTACGAGCAGTACTTC | CASSENYEQYF | TRBJ2-7 | . | TRBV6-1 | .
TGTGCCAGCAGCTTTACAGGGGCTAATGAAAAACTGTTTTTT | CASSFTGANEKLFF | TRBJ1-4 | . | TRBV7-8 | TRBD1
TGTGCCACCAGTGATCCCGGGACAGGGGTAGGCTACACCTTC | CATSDPGTGVGYTF | TRBJ1-2 | . | TRBV24-1 | TRBD1
TGTGCCAGCAGACGGGACAGGGCCTACGAGCAGTACTTC | CASRRDRAYEQYF | TRBJ2-7 | . | TRBV2 | TRBD1
TGTGCCAGTTCTCGGTTAATTGGTGAAGCTTTCTTT | CASSRLIGEAFF | TRBJ1-1 | . | TRBV28 | .
TGTGCCAGTAGTTCAGGGGGCCGGAATGAGCAGTTCTTC | CASSSGGRNEQFF | TRBJ2-1 | . | TRBV19 | TRBD1
TGTGCCAGCAGTTTATGGGGGACAGGGCACACTGAAGCTTTCTTT | CASSLWGTGHTEAFF | TRBJ1-1 | . | TRBV28 | TRBD1
TGTGCCAGCAGCCAGGGGATCACAGGGGAGGGTGGCACCTTC | CASSQGITGEGGTF | TRBJ1-2 | once | TRBV3-1/TRBV3-2 | TRBD1
TGTGCCAGCAGCGAAAGGGACGGTCGGGCAGAGACCCAGTACTTC | CASSERDGRAETQYF | TRBJ2-5 | . | TRBV9 | .
TGTGCCAGCAGAAACAGGGGGAAGACCTACGAGCAGTACTTC | CASRNRGKTYEQYF | TRBJ2-7 | . | TRBV6-6 | TRBD1
TGTGCCAGCAGTTTAAATAACTATGGCTACACCTTC | CASSLNNYGYTF | TRBJ1-2 | . | TRBV12-3/TRBV12-4 | .
TGCGCCAGCAGCCAGGGACAGGGGGTAACTGAAGCTTTCTTT | CASSQGQGVTEAFF | TRBJ1-1 | . | TRBV10-1 | TRBD1
TGTGCCAGCAGCTCCAGGGGGAGGGGAGACCAGTACTTC | CASSSRGRGDQYF | TRBJ2-5 | . | TRBV7-8 | .
TGTGCCAGCTCACTACCGGGACCCCCCACAGATACGCAGTATTTT | CASSLPGPPTDTQYF | TRBJ2-3 | once | TRBV18 | .
TGTGCCAGCAGCTTAGCCCTAGCGGGGGCCTCTAGCACAGATACGCAGTATTTT | CASSLALAGASSTDTQYF | TRBJ2-3 | . | TRBV7-2 | TRBD2
TGTGCCAGCAGCTCCGACTACTCCTCCTACAATGAGCAGTTCTTC | CASSSDYSSYNEQFF | TRBJ2-1 | . | TRBV7-2 | .
TGTGCCAGCACCCAATCCGGGACAGGCCTGAACACTGAAGCTTTCTTT | CASTQSGTGLNTEAFF | TRBJ1-1 | . | TRBV27 | TRBD1
TGTGCCAGCAGTTACTCCCCGGGCGAGCAGTACTTC | CASSYSPGEQYF | TRBJ2-7 | . | TRBV6-2/TRBV6-3 | .
TGTGCCAGCAGCGCTCGACTAGCGGATACGCAGTATTTT | CASSARLADTQYF | TRBJ2-3 | . | TRBV9 | TRBD2
TGTGCCAGCAGCTTAGGGGACTACCACAATGAGCAGTTCTTC | CASSLGDYHNEQFF | TRBJ2-1 | . | TRBV7-8 | TRBD2
TGCGCCAGCAGCTTGGCGGCGGGGGTTAGAAGCACTGAAGCTTTCTTT | CASSLAAGVRSTEAFF | TRBJ1-1 | . | TRBV5-1 | .
TGTGCCAGCCGACAGGGCAATCAGCCCCAGCATTTT | CASRQGNQPQHF | TRBJ1-5 | . | TRBV27 | .